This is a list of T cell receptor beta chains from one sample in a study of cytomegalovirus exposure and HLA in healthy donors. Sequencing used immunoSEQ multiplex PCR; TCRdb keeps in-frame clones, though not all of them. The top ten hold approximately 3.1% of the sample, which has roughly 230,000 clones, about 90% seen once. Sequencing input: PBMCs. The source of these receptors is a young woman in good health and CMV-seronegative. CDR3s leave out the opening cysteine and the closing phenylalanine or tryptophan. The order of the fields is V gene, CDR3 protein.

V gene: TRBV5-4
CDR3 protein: ASSSRDSYNEQF

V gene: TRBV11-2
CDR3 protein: ASSLGPGGTGELF

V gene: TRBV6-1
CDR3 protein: ASSDIQARYEQY

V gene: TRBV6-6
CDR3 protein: ASSILRGRLNEQY

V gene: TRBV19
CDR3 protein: ASSIISYNEQF

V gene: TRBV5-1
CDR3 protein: ASSPGQGGGEQY

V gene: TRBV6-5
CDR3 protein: ASSYETQETQY

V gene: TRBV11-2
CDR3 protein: ASSSLRGATYEQY

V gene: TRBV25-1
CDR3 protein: ASSERQEGEQY

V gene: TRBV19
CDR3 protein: ASALGGQAYNEQF

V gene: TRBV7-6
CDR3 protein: ASSRGGVRLETQY

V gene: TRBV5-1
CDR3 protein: ASSLAGTGGGYT

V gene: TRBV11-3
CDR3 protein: ASSLDYGTGRYEQF

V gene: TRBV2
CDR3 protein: ASSERTENQPQH

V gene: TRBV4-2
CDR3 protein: ASSQGTSGRAETQY

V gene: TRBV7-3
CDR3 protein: ASSYHNEQF

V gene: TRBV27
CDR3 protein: ASSHSGQGLYEQY